This is a list of T cell receptor beta chains from one sample in a study of Ad26.COV2.S vaccination and SARS-CoV-2 variants. Measured with immunoSEQ multiplex PCR; TCRdb has only the in-frame clones, and not every one. The sample has about 350,000 clones; around 84% are singletons. Source: peripheral blood, taken in a trial of Ad26.COV2.S vaccine versus placebo. These receptor sequences come from a person between 18 and 65 years old who received the Ad26.COV2.S COVID-19 vaccine or a placebo. Both conserved end residues are trimmed from each CDR3.

>TRBJ1-1|TRBV4-1
ASSQEYSIGPHTEAF
>TRBJ2-1|TRBV4-3
ASSQDGGDEQF
>TRBJ2-1|TRBV3-1/TRBV3-2
ASSQKLDEQF
>TRBJ2-5|TRBV4-1
ASSQDTGLREETQY
>TRBJ2-7|TRBV13
ASSLGPRGEQY
>TRBJ2-7|TRBV19
ASSIRAGYEQY
>TRBJ1-3|TRBV6-5
ASWRTGSGNTIY
>TRBJ2-3|TRBV30
AWSVGDSTDTQY
>TRBJ2-7|TRBV19
ATDDKYEQY
>TRBJ1-2|TRBV9
ASSAPARNYGYT
>TRBJ2-5|TRBV30
AWTLGTGTSKETQY